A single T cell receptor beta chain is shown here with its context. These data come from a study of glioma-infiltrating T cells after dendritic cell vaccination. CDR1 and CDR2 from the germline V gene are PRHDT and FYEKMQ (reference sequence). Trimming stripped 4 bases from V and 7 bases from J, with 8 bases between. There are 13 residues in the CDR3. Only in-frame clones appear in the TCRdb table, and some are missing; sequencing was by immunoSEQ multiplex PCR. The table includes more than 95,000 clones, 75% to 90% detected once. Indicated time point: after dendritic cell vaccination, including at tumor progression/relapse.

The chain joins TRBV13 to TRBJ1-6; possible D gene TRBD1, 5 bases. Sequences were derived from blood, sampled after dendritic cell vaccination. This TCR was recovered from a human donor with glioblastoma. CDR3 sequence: CASSSYRNSPLHF. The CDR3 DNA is TGTGCCAGCAGCTCATACAGGAATTCACCCCTCCACTTT. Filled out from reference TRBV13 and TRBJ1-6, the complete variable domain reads AAGVIQSPRHLIKEKRETATLKCYPIPRHDTVYWYQQGPGQDPQFLISFYEKMQSDKGSIPDRFSAQQFSDYHSELNMSSLELGDSALYFCASSSYRNSPLHFGNGTRLTVT.